A selection of T cell receptor beta chains follows, all from one sample in a study of identical twins. MiXCR, applied by TCRdb to the 5' RACE reads, yields one record per CDR3 protein. The sample includes about 790,000 distinct CDR3 sequences, about 20% of them seen just once. These data also featured in a second study, about T cells expressing NK-cell markers.

Sequencing was done on a sample of PBMCs. These receptors originate from a young woman in good health. Each CDR3 is given with its conserved first and last residue. The D gene is left open where the match is weak. Size values are once, few and many counts, or a class for expanded clones, and some rows have none.

v_gene: TRBV7-9
abundance: few
d_gene: TRBD2
j_gene: TRBJ2-3
CDR3nt: TGTGCCAGCAGCATTGGACTAGCTCAGACAGATACGCAGTATTTT
CDR3aa: CASSIGLAQTDTQYF

v_gene: TRBV10-1
abundance: -
d_gene: -
j_gene: TRBJ2-7
CDR3nt: TGCGCCAGCAGTGAGCGGAGGGGTAACGAGCAGTACTTC
CDR3aa: CASSERRGNEQYF

v_gene: TRBV10-3
abundance: -
d_gene: -
j_gene: TRBJ1-5
CDR3nt: TGTGCCACTCAGGGAGTGAATGTGCAGCCCCAGCATTTT
CDR3aa: CATQGVNVQPQHF

v_gene: TRBV5-6
abundance: few
d_gene: -
j_gene: TRBJ2-1
CDR3nt: TGTGCCAGCAGCTTGGGACTAGACAGGCGTGAGCAGTTCTTC
CDR3aa: CASSLGLDRREQFF

v_gene: TRBV27
abundance: -
d_gene: TRBD2
j_gene: TRBJ2-1
CDR3nt: TGTGCCAGCAGTCCAGGACTAGCGGGAGTGCACTACAATGAGCAGTTCTTC
CDR3aa: CASSPGLAGVHYNEQFF

v_gene: TRBV20-1
abundance: -
d_gene: -
j_gene: TRBJ2-1
CDR3nt: TGCAGTGCTAGAGATGGGGGGAATGAGCAGTTCTTC
CDR3aa: CSARDGGNEQFF

v_gene: TRBV7-9
abundance: few
d_gene: -
j_gene: TRBJ2-2
CDR3nt: TGTGCCAGCAGCTCGGCGTGGGGCTCGAACACCGGGGAGCTGTTTTTT
CDR3aa: CASSSAWGSNTGELFF

v_gene: TRBV12-3/TRBV12-4
abundance: -
d_gene: TRBD1
j_gene: TRBJ2-5
CDR3nt: TGTGCCAGCAGTTTAGGTCCCGGGACAGGTGGGGAGACCCAGTACTTC
CDR3aa: CASSLGPGTGGETQYF

v_gene: TRBV20-1
abundance: few
d_gene: -
j_gene: TRBJ1-5
CDR3nt: TGCAGTGCTAAGAAACAGGGCAATCAGCCCCAGCATTTT
CDR3aa: CSAKKQGNQPQHF

v_gene: TRBV7-2
abundance: -
d_gene: TRBD2
j_gene: TRBJ2-1
CDR3nt: TGTGCCAGCAGCTTCCGGGGACTAGCGGGAATCAATGAGCAGTTCTTC
CDR3aa: CASSFRGLAGINEQFF

v_gene: TRBV5-6
abundance: -
d_gene: -
j_gene: TRBJ2-7
CDR3nt: TGTGCCAGCGGCCCCGGGAACAACTACGAGCAGTACTTC
CDR3aa: CASGPGNNYEQYF

v_gene: TRBV7-2
abundance: few
d_gene: -
j_gene: TRBJ2-2
CDR3nt: TGTGCCAGCAGCTTATTTAGGACAACCGGGGAGCTGTTTTTT
CDR3aa: CASSLFRTTGELFF

v_gene: TRBV7-3
abundance: many
d_gene: -
j_gene: TRBJ2-3
CDR3nt: TGTGCCAGCAGCTTAGCGGCACGCGATACGCAGTATTTT
CDR3aa: CASSLAARDTQYF

v_gene: TRBV6-1
abundance: many
d_gene: TRBD2
j_gene: TRBJ2-3
CDR3nt: TGTGCCAGCAGTCCCGGGCGGACTAGCGGGGGTAATACGCAGTATTTT
CDR3aa: CASSPGRTSGGNTQYF

v_gene: TRBV12-3/TRBV12-4
abundance: many
d_gene: -
j_gene: TRBJ1-1
CDR3nt: TGTGCCAGCACCCCCAGTGGGGCGCGAAGGAGTGAAGCTTTCTTT
CDR3aa: CASTPSGARRSEAFF

v_gene: TRBV10-3
abundance: -
d_gene: -
j_gene: TRBJ2-3
CDR3nt: TGTGCCATCAGTGAAGGGAGATACACAGATACGCAGTATTTT
CDR3aa: CAISEGRYTDTQYF

v_gene: TRBV6-1
abundance: many
d_gene: -
j_gene: TRBJ1-1
CDR3nt: TGTGCCAGCGCCCCCCAGGGAGGGGTAGGCACTGAAGCTTTCTTT
CDR3aa: CASAPQGGVGTEAFF

v_gene: TRBV5-1
abundance: -
d_gene: -
j_gene: TRBJ2-6
CDR3nt: TGCGCCAGCAGCTTGTTTCAGGGCTCTGGGGCCAACGTCCTGACTTTC
CDR3aa: CASSLFQGSGANVLTF

v_gene: TRBV9
abundance: -
d_gene: -
j_gene: TRBJ2-3
CDR3nt: TGTGCCAGCAGCGTAGAGACACAAGCTAACACAGATACGCAGTATTTT
CDR3aa: CASSVETQANTDTQYF

v_gene: TRBV5-5
abundance: -
d_gene: -
j_gene: TRBJ2-1
CDR3nt: TGTGCCAGCAGCTTGGCCCTTCGTCAGGGACCTTACAATGAGCAGTTCTTC
CDR3aa: CASSLALRQGPYNEQFF

v_gene: TRBV10-3
abundance: -
d_gene: -
j_gene: TRBJ1-2
CDR3nt: TGTGCCATCAGTGAGTCAGGAATTACCCCCTATGGCTACACCTTC
CDR3aa: CAISESGITPYGYTF

v_gene: TRBV10-2
abundance: few
d_gene: -
j_gene: TRBJ2-4
CDR3nt: TGCGCCAGCAGTGAGCCGTCAGTTATAGGAAACATTCAGTACTTC
CDR3aa: CASSEPSVIGNIQYF

v_gene: TRBV27
abundance: -
d_gene: -
j_gene: TRBJ2-7
CDR3nt: TGTGCCAGCAGTGCAGACGGACTATCCTACGAGCAGTACTTC
CDR3aa: CASSADGLSYEQYF

v_gene: TRBV25-1
abundance: few
d_gene: -
j_gene: TRBJ2-2
CDR3nt: TGTGCCAGCGCAAGGGACGGGGAGCTGTTTTTT
CDR3aa: CASARDGELFF

v_gene: TRBV6-5
abundance: -
d_gene: TRBD1
j_gene: TRBJ2-7
CDR3nt: TGTGCCAGCAGTTACTCGAAGTCGGGACAGGTCTACTTC
CDR3aa: CASSYSKSGQVYF

v_gene: TRBV5-1
abundance: -
d_gene: TRBD1
j_gene: TRBJ1-2
CDR3nt: TGCGCCAGCAGCCCTGGACAGGGAGGGAGGGATGGCTACACCTTC
CDR3aa: CASSPGQGGRDGYTF

v_gene: TRBV12-3/TRBV12-4
abundance: many
d_gene: TRBD1
j_gene: TRBJ2-1
CDR3nt: TGTGCCAGCAGTTCCGGACAGGCCGAATACAATGAGCAGTTCTTC
CDR3aa: CASSSGQAEYNEQFF

v_gene: TRBV2
abundance: few
d_gene: -
j_gene: TRBJ1-4
CDR3nt: TGTGCCAGCATGCAGGATCGGACTAATGAAAAACTGTTTTTT
CDR3aa: CASMQDRTNEKLFF

v_gene: TRBV5-1
abundance: few
d_gene: TRBD2
j_gene: TRBJ2-3
CDR3nt: TGCGCCAGCAGCTGGATGACTAGCCTCGCAGATACGCAGTATTTT
CDR3aa: CASSWMTSLADTQYF

v_gene: TRBV20-1
abundance: few
d_gene: -
j_gene: TRBJ2-1
CDR3nt: TGCAGTGCATCCAGGGGGGGGAGGGCCGTCAATGAGCAGTTCTTC
CDR3aa: CSASRGGRAVNEQFF

v_gene: TRBV5-1
abundance: -
d_gene: -
j_gene: TRBJ1-2
CDR3nt: TGCGCCAGCAGCCCCAGCGGAGAATTGGGCTACACCTTC
CDR3aa: CASSPSGELGYTF

v_gene: TRBV7-9
abundance: -
d_gene: -
j_gene: TRBJ2-2
CDR3nt: TGTGCCAGCAGCTCTCCTAGCGAGAACACCGGGGAGCTGTTTTTT
CDR3aa: CASSSPSENTGELFF

v_gene: TRBV7-2
abundance: -
d_gene: -
j_gene: TRBJ2-3
CDR3nt: TGTGCCAGCAGCAAACGTGGGATGGACACAGATACGCAGTATTTT
CDR3aa: CASSKRGMDTDTQYF

v_gene: TRBV5-1
abundance: few
d_gene: -
j_gene: TRBJ2-3
CDR3nt: TGCGCCAGCAGTATCTCAGGGGGGGTCACAGATACGCAGTATTTT
CDR3aa: CASSISGGVTDTQYF

v_gene: TRBV20-1
abundance: -
d_gene: -
j_gene: TRBJ2-7
CDR3nt: TGCAGTGCCGAGGAGGGGGCAACCTACGAGCAGTACTTC
CDR3aa: CSAEEGATYEQYF

v_gene: TRBV7-2
abundance: many
d_gene: TRBD1
j_gene: TRBJ1-1
CDR3nt: TGTGCCAGCAGCTTAGACAGGGGGGCCGAAGCTTTCTTT
CDR3aa: CASSLDRGAEAFF

v_gene: TRBV6-2/TRBV6-3
abundance: -
d_gene: -
j_gene: TRBJ2-1
CDR3nt: TGTGCCAGCAGTTCGGCGAACTACAATGAGCAGTTCTTC
CDR3aa: CASSSANYNEQFF

v_gene: TRBV6-2/TRBV6-3
abundance: -
d_gene: -
j_gene: TRBJ2-2
CDR3nt: TGTGCCAGCAGTGGAGCCGGGGAGCTGTTTTTT
CDR3aa: CASSGAGELFF

v_gene: TRBV7-6
abundance: many
d_gene: TRBD2
j_gene: TRBJ2-7
CDR3nt: TGTGCCAGCAGCTTACTTAGCGCGGGGGGAGCGAACTACGAGCAGTACTTC
CDR3aa: CASSLLSAGGANYEQYF

v_gene: TRBV12-5
abundance: few
d_gene: -
j_gene: TRBJ2-1
CDR3nt: TGTGCTAGTGGTAATGTTAGCGTCCAACAGTTCTTC
CDR3aa: CASGNVSVQQFF

v_gene: TRBV20-1
abundance: -
d_gene: -
j_gene: TRBJ2-3
CDR3nt: TGCAGTGCCCCTCCCTCGGCTAGCGGCACAGATACGCAGTATTTT
CDR3aa: CSAPPSASGTDTQYF

v_gene: TRBV5-1
abundance: -
d_gene: -
j_gene: TRBJ2-3
CDR3nt: TGCGCCAGCAGCTTTGTCGGGACTCTTCAGAGCACAGATACGCAGTATTTT
CDR3aa: CASSFVGTLQSTDTQYF

v_gene: TRBV20-1
abundance: few
d_gene: TRBD2
j_gene: TRBJ2-1
CDR3nt: TGCAGTGCTGCATCTAGCGGGAGGGCTTATGAGCAGTTCTTC
CDR3aa: CSAASSGRAYEQFF

v_gene: TRBV29-1
abundance: few
d_gene: -
j_gene: TRBJ1-1
CDR3nt: TGCAGCGTTTTTTGGGGTGTGGGTACTGAAGCTTTCTTT
CDR3aa: CSVFWGVGTEAFF

v_gene: TRBV13
abundance: -
d_gene: -
j_gene: TRBJ1-1
CDR3nt: TGTGCCAGCAGCTTAATAAGCAACGAAGCTTTCTTT
CDR3aa: CASSLISNEAFF

v_gene: TRBV4-1
abundance: -
d_gene: TRBD2
j_gene: TRBJ2-3
CDR3nt: TGCGCCAGCAGCCAAAACTCTGGGACTAGACGCACAGATACGCAGTATTTT
CDR3aa: CASSQNSGTRRTDTQYF

v_gene: TRBV12-3/TRBV12-4
abundance: few
d_gene: TRBD1
j_gene: TRBJ2-5
CDR3nt: TGTGCCAGCAGAACCAGGGGGCCAGAGACCCAGTACTTC
CDR3aa: CASRTRGPETQYF

v_gene: TRBV5-5
abundance: -
d_gene: -
j_gene: TRBJ2-5
CDR3nt: TGTGCCAGCAGCTGGTCTCGGACCCAAGAGACCCAGTACTTC
CDR3aa: CASSWSRTQETQYF

v_gene: TRBV6-1
abundance: -
d_gene: TRBD1
j_gene: TRBJ2-3
CDR3nt: TGTGCCAGCAGTCCGGGACAGGGACGCACAGATACGCAGTATTTT
CDR3aa: CASSPGQGRTDTQYF

v_gene: TRBV11-2
abundance: few
d_gene: -
j_gene: TRBJ2-7
CDR3nt: TGTGCCAGCAGCTTAGCCCAGGGTAGCGAGCAGTACTTC
CDR3aa: CASSLAQGSEQYF

v_gene: TRBV6-2/TRBV6-3
abundance: -
d_gene: -
j_gene: TRBJ2-2
CDR3nt: TGTGCCAGCAGCCGACAGTGGGCGTCCGGGGAGCTGTTTTTT
CDR3aa: CASSRQWASGELFF

v_gene: TRBV5-1
abundance: -
d_gene: TRBD1
j_gene: TRBJ2-1
CDR3nt: TGCGCCAGCAGCCCCGGGACAGGGGCTACTAATGAGCAGTTCTTC
CDR3aa: CASSPGTGATNEQFF

v_gene: TRBV29-1
abundance: -
d_gene: -
j_gene: TRBJ2-3
CDR3nt: TGCAGCGTTGATAACTTATACCTGGATACGCAGTATTTT
CDR3aa: CSVDNLYLDTQYF

v_gene: TRBV2
abundance: -
d_gene: TRBD1
j_gene: TRBJ1-2
CDR3nt: TGTGCCAGCAGTCCGACAGGGCTCTCTGGCTACACCTTC
CDR3aa: CASSPTGLSGYTF

v_gene: TRBV19
abundance: few
d_gene: -
j_gene: TRBJ1-1
CDR3nt: TGTGCCAGTAAACCTCAGGACGGGCTGGACACTGAAGCTTTCTTT
CDR3aa: CASKPQDGLDTEAFF

v_gene: TRBV4-1
abundance: -
d_gene: TRBD1
j_gene: TRBJ2-7
CDR3nt: TGCGCCAGCAGCCAACCGACACAGGGGACAGCTTACGAGCAGTACTTC
CDR3aa: CASSQPTQGTAYEQYF

v_gene: TRBV5-1
abundance: -
d_gene: -
j_gene: TRBJ2-7
CDR3nt: TGCGCCAGCAGCCCGCTAAGCCAGCCGCCCTACGAGCAGTACTTC
CDR3aa: CASSPLSQPPYEQYF

v_gene: TRBV4-3
abundance: few
d_gene: -
j_gene: TRBJ2-3
CDR3nt: TGCGCCAGCAGCCAAGGGGAATGGGGCACAGATACGCAGTATTTT
CDR3aa: CASSQGEWGTDTQYF

v_gene: TRBV10-1
abundance: -
d_gene: TRBD2
j_gene: TRBJ2-3
CDR3nt: TGCGCCAGCAGTGATTCGGGGACTAGCGGAGATACGCAGTATTTT
CDR3aa: CASSDSGTSGDTQYF

v_gene: TRBV7-2
abundance: few
d_gene: -
j_gene: TRBJ1-3
CDR3nt: TGTGCCAGCAGCCCGCCCGGGACAAGAAACACCATATATTTT
CDR3aa: CASSPPGTRNTIYF